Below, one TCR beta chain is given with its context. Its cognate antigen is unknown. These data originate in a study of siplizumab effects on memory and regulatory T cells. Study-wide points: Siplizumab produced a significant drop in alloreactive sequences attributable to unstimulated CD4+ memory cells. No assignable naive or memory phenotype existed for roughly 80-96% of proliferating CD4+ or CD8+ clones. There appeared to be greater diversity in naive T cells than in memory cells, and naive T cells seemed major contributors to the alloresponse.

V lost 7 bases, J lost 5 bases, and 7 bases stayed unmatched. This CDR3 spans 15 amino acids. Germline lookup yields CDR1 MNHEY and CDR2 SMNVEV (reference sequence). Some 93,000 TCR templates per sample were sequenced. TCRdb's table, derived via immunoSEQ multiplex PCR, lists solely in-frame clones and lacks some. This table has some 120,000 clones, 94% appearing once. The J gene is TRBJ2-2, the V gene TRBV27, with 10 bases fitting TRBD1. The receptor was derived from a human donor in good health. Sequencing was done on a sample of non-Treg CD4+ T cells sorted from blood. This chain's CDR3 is CASKQGQGTTGELFF. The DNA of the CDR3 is TGTGCCAGCAAGCAGGGACAGGGGACGACCGGGGAGCTGTTTTTT.